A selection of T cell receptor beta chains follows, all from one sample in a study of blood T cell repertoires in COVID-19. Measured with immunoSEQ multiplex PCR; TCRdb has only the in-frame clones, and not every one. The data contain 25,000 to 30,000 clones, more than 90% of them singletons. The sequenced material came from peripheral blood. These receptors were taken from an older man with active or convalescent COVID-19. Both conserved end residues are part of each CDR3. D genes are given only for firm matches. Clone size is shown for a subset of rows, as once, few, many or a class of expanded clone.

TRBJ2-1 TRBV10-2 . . CASSPADINEQFF TGCGCCAGCAGCCCCGCCGACATCAATGAGCAGTTCTTC
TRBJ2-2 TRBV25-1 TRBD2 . CASRLAGGPMGTGELFF TGTGCCAGCAGATTAGCGGGAGGGCCGATGGGAACCGGGGAGCTGTTTTTT
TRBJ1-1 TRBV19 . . CASSKRRGGAFF TGTGCCAGTAGTAAAAGACGGGGGGGAGCTTTCTTT
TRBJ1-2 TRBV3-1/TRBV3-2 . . CASSQEWYGYTF TGTGCCAGCAGCCAGGAGTGGTATGGCTACACCTTC
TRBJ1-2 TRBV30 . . CAWSLQGSYGYTF TGTGCCTGGAGTCTGCAGGGGTCCTATGGCTACACCTTC
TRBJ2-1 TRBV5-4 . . CASSLDWSEYNEQFF TGTGCCAGCAGCTTGGACTGGTCCGAATACAATGAGCAGTTCTTC
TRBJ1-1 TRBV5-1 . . CASSVLMNTEAFF TGCGCCAGCAGCGTTCTTATGAACACTGAAGCTTTCTTT
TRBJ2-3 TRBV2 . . CASLGGRKDTQYF TGTGCCAGCCTGGGGGGGCGGAAAGATACGCAGTATTTT
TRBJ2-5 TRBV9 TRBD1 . CASSAGTAPDLQETQYF TGTGCCAGCAGCGCAGGGACAGCCCCGGATCTACAAGAGACCCAGTACTTC
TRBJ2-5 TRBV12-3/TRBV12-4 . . CASSNRETQYF TGTGCCAGCAGTAACAGAGAGACCCAGTACTTC
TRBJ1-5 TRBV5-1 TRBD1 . CASRTGVDQPQHF TGCGCCAGCAGGACAGGGGTCGATCAGCCCCAGCATTTT
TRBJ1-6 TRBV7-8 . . CASTQERGNSPLHF TGTGCCAGCACCCAAGAGCGGGGAAATTCACCCCTCCACTTT
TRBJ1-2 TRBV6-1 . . CASSEDGRNYGYTF TGTGCCAGCAGTGAAGACGGCAGGAACTATGGCTACACCTTC
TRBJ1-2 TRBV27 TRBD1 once CASSLQTGGPYGYTF TGTGCCAGCAGTCTGCAGACAGGGGGTCCTTATGGCTACACCTTC
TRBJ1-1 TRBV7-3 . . CASSYGGNTEAFF TGTGCCAGCAGCTACGGAGGGAACACTGAAGCTTTCTTT
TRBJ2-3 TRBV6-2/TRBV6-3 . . CASSNAKLATYTQYF TGTGCCAGCAGTAACGCCAAGCTAGCGACTTATACGCAGTATTTT
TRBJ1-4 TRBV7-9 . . CASSLGLGLNEKLFF TGTGCCAGCAGCTTAGGACTCGGTCTAAATGAAAAACTGTTTTTT
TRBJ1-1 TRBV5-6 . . CASSLLSGALNTEAFF TGTGCCAGCAGCTTGTTGAGTGGGGCTCTGAACACTGAAGCTTTCTTT
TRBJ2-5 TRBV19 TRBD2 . CASSPIRAGGREETQYF TGTGCCAGTAGCCCTATCAGAGCGGGGGGGCGAGAAGAGACCCAGTACTTC
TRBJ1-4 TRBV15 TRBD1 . CATSPHGTGWNEKLFF TGTGCCACCAGCCCCCACGGGACAGGGTGGAATGAAAAACTGTTTTTT
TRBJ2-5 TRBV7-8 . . CASSSQETQYF TGTGCCAGCAGCTCGCAAGAGACCCAGTACTTC
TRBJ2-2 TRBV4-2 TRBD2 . CASSQDTRTSGGTGELFF TGTGCCAGCAGCCAAGATACTAGGACTAGCGGTGGCACCGGGGAGCTGTTTTTT
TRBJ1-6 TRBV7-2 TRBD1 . CASGKPGQASSLHF TGTGCCAGCGGGAAACCGGGACAGGCCTCCTCCCTCCACTTT
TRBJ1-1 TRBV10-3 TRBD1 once CAIKGALGHTEAFF TGTGCCATCAAGGGGGCCTTGGGGCACACTGAAGCTTTCTTT
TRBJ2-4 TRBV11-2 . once CASSLGPDRGRGNIQYF TGTGCCAGCAGCTTAGGCCCGGACCGGGGTCGGGGAAACATTCAGTACTTC
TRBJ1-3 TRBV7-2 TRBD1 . CASSSGQPGNTIYF TGTGCCAGCAGCTCGGGACAGCCGGGAAACACCATATATTTT
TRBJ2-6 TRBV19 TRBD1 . CASTKNRGITGANVLTF TGTGCCAGTACCAAGAACAGGGGCATAACTGGGGCCAACGTCCTGACTTTC
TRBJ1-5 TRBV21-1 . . CASSNRDRGQRGNQPQHF TGTGCCAGCAGCAATAGAGACAGGGGGCAACGTGGCAATCAGCCCCAGCATTTT
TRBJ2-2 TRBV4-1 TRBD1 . CASSHGQGTGELFF TGCGCCAGCAGCCATGGACAGGGTACCGGGGAGCTGTTTTTT
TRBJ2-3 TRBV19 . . CASKGDGDTQYF TGTGCCAGTAAGGGAGATGGAGATACGCAGTATTTT
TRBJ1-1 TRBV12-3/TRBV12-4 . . CASNLGHNTEAFF TGTGCCAGCAACCTCGGACACAACACTGAAGCTTTCTTT
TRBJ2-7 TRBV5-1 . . CASSGTGLLLGEQYF TGCGCCAGCAGCGGGACGGGACTTCTTTTGGGGGAGCAGTACTTC
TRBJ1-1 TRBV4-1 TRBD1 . CASSQKGRTGGTEAFF TGCGCCAGCAGCCAAAAGGGTCGGACAGGGGGGACTGAAGCTTTCTTT
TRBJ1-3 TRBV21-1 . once CASSKVSGGACGNTIYF TGTGCCAGCAGCAAAGTTTCAGGGGGCGCATGTGGAAACACCATATATTTT
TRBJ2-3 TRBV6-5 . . CASRYSRGSTDTQYF TGTGCCAGCAGGTACTCTAGAGGTAGCACAGATACGCAGTATTTT
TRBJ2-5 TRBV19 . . CASSIDRREGLETQYF TGTGCCAGTAGTATAGATCGCAGGGAAGGGTTGGAGACCCAGTACTTC
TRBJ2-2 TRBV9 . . CASSVAPAPGTGELFF TGTGCCAGCAGCGTAGCCCCGGCCCCCGGGACCGGGGAGCTGTTTTTT
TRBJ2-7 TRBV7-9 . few CASSLSEGSYEQYF TGTGCCAGCAGCTTATCGGAGGGCTCCTACGAGCAGTACTTC
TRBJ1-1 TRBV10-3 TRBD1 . CAISAGTGRGTEAFF TGTGCCATCAGCGCCGGGACAGGGAGGGGCACTGAAGCTTTCTTT
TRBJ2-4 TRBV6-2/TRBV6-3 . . CASSFRLVRNIQYF TGTGCCAGCAGTTTCCGACTAGTTCGGAACATTCAGTACTTC
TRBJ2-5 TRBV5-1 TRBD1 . CASSTGTAQETQYF TGCGCCAGCAGCACCGGGACAGCCCAAGAGACCCAGTACTTC
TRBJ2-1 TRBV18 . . CASSLPVVAGNEQFF TGTGCCAGCTCGCTTCCGGTGGTAGCTGGGAATGAGCAGTTCTTC
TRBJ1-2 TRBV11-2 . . CASSRLGRASYTF TGTGCCAGCAGCCGATTGGGGAGGGCAAGCTACACCTTC
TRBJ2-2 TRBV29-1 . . CSVLGGQTGELFF TGCAGCGTTTTGGGGGGTCAGACCGGGGAGCTGTTTTTT
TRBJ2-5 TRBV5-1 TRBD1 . CASSGQGARETQYF TGCGCCAGCAGCGGACAGGGGGCGCGAGAGACCCAGTACTTC
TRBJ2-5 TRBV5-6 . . CASSFRETQYF TGTGCCAGCAGCTTTCGAGAGACCCAGTACTTC